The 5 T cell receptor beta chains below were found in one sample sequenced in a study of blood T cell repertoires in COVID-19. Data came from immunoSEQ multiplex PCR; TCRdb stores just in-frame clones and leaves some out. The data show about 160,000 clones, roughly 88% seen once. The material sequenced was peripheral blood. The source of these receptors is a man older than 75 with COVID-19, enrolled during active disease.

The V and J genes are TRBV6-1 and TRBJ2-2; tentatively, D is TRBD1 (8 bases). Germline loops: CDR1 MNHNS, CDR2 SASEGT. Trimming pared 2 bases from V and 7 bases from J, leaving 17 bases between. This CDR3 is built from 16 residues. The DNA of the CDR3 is TGTGCCAGCAGTGAACCTGGACAGGGAGGGAACGGGGAGCTGTTTTTT. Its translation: CASSEPGQGGNGELFF.

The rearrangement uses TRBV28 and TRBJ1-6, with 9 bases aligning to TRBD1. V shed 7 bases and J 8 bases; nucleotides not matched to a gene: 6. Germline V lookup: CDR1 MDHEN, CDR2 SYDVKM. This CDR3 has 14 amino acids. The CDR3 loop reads CASTSGQGHSPLHF. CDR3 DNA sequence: TGTGCCAGCACCTCGGGACAGGGTCATTCACCCCTCCACTTT.

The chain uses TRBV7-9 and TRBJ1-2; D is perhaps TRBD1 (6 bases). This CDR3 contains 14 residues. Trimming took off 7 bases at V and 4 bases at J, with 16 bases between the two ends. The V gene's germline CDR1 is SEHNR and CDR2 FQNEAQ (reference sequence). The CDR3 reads CASTRAGAGYGYTF. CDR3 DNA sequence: TGTGCCAGCACCCGGGCGGGGGCAGGCTATGGCTACACCTTC.

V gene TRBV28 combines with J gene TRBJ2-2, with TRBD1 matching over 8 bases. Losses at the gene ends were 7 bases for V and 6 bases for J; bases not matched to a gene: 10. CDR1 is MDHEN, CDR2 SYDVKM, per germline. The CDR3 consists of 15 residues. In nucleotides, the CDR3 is TGTGCCAGCACCTCCGGGACAGGTGGCTCCGGGGAGCTGTTTTTT. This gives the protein CASTSGTGGSGELFF.

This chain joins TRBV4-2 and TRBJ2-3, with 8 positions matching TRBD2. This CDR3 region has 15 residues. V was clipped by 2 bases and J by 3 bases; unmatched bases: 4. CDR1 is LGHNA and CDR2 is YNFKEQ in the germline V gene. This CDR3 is CASSQQAGETDTQYF. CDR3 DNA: TGTGCCAGCAGCCAACAAGCGGGGGAGACAGATACGCAGTATTTT.